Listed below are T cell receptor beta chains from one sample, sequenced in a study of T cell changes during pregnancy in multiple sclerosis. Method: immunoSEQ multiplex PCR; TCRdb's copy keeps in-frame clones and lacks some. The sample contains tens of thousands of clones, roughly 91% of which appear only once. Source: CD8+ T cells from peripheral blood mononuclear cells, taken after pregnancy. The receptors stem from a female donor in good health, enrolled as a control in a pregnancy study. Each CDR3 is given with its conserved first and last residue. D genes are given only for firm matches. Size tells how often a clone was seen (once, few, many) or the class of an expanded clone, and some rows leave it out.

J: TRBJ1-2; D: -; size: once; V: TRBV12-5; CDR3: CASGDDRLYGYTF; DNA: TGTGCTAGTGGTGATGACAGGTTATATGGCTACACCTTC
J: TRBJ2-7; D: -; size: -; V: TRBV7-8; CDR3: CASSFDSSYEQYF; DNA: TGTGCCAGCAGCTTCGACAGTTCCTACGAGCAGTACTTC
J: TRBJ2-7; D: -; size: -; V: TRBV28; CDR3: CASRETGGTYEQYF; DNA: TGTGCCAGCAGAGAGACAGGAGGCACCTACGAGCAGTACTTC
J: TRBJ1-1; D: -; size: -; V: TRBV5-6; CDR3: CASSLYFTEAFF; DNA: TGTGCCAGCAGCTTATATTTTACTGAAGCTTTCTTT
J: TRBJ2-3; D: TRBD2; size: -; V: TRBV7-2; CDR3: CASSLRLAGDTQYF; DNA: TGTGCCAGCAGCTTAAGACTAGCGGGGGATACGCAGTATTTT
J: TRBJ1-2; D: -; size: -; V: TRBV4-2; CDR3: CASSQDSGQSRPDGYTF; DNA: TGTGCCAGCAGCCAAGATAGCGGGCAGAGTCGACCCGATGGCTACACCTTC
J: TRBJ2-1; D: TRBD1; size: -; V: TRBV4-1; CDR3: CASSQGVRTGDEQFF; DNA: TGCGCCAGCAGCCAAGGGGTGCGGACAGGGGATGAGCAGTTCTTC
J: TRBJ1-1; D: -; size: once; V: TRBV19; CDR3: CATTGFRMNTEAFF; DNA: TGTGCCACTACAGGGTTCCGAATGAACACTGAAGCTTTCTTT
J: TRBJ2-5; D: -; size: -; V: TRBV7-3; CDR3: CASSPIGGNQETQYF; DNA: TGTGCCAGCAGCCCCATCGGCGGGAACCAAGAGACCCAGTACTTC
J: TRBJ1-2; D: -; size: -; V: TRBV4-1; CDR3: CASSQEKGYNGNGYTF; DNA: TGCGCCAGCAGCCAAGAAAAGGGGTATAATGGGAATGGCTACACCTTC
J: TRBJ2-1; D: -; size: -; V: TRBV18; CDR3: CASSPVVGNEQFF; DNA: TGTGCCAGCTCACCTGTCGTCGGGAATGAGCAGTTCTTC
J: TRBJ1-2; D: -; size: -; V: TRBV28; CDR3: CASSLRPGAGDGYTF; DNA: TGTGCCAGCAGCCTTCGCCCCGGGGCAGGGGATGGCTACACCTTC
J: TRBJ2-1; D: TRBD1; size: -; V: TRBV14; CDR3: CASSQVGRQGLFAEQFF; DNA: TGTGCCAGCAGCCAAGTCGGGCGACAGGGCCTTTTCGCTGAGCAGTTCTTC
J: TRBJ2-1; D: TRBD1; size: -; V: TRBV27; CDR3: CASSSPGWQGDNEQFF; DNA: TGTGCCAGCAGTTCCCCCGGGTGGCAGGGGGACAATGAGCAGTTCTTC
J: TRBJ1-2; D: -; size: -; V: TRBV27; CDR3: CASSLSGTHGYTF; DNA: TGTGCCAGCAGTTTATCTGGGACACATGGCTACACCTTC
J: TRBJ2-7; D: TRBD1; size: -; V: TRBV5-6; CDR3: CASGGTGASDQQYF; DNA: TGTGCCAGCGGGGGGACAGGGGCATCTGATCAGCAGTACTTC
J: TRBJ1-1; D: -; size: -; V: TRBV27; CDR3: CASSFRRLETEAFF; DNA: TGTGCCAGCAGTTTTCGGAGGCTTGAAACTGAAGCTTTCTTT
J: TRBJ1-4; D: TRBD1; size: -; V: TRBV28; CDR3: CASRGGLGGGNEKLFF; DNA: TGTGCCAGCAGGGGGGGATTAGGGGGCGGTAATGAAAAACTGTTTTTT
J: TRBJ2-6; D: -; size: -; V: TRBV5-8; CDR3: CASSLLSGANVLTF; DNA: TGTGCCAGCAGCCTCCTGTCTGGGGCCAACGTCCTGACTTTC
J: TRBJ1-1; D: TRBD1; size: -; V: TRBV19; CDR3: CASSIRVYAGQATSEAFF; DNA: TGTGCCAGTAGTATAAGAGTATATGCGGGACAGGCCACCTCAGAAGCTTTCTTT
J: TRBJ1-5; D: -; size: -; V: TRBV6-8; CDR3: CASSYKAGYQPQHF; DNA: TGTGCCAGCAGTTACAAGGCAGGATATCAGCCCCAGCATTTT
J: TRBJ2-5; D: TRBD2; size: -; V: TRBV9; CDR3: CASSASGGTQETQYF; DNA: TGTGCCAGCAGCGCTAGCGGGGGGACTCAAGAGACCCAGTACTTC
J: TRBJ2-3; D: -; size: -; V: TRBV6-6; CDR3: CASSYTEGSTDTQYF; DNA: TGTGCCAGCAGTTACACGGAGGGTTCCACAGATACGCAGTATTTT
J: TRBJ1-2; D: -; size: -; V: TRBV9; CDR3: CASTSGGQHPFYGYTF; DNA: TGTGCCAGCACCAGCGGTGGACAGCACCCTTTTTATGGCTACACCTTC
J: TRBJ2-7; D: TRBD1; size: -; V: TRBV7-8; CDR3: CASSYNRGQYEQYF; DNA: TGTGCCAGCAGCTACAACAGGGGGCAATACGAGCAGTACTTC
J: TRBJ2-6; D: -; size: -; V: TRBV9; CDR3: CASSSHSAGANVLTF; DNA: TGTGCCAGCAGCTCCCACAGTGCTGGGGCCAACGTCCTGACTTTC
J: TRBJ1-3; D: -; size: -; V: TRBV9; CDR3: CASSVDRVDTIYF; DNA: TGTGCCAGCAGCGTAGACAGGGTGGACACCATATATTTT
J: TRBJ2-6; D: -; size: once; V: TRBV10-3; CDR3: CATGGGDGANVLTF; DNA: TGTGCCACCGGCGGGGGCGACGGGGCCAACGTCCTGACTTTC
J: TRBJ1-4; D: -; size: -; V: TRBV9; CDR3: CASSLLQGSNEKLFF; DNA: TGTGCCAGCAGCTTACTTCAGGGCTCTAATGAAAAACTGTTTTTT
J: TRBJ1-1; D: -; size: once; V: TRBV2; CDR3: CASSEEGTLRVTEAFF; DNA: TGTGCCAGCAGTGAAGAGGGGACATTGCGTGTCACTGAAGCTTTCTTT
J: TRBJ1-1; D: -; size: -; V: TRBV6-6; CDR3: CASSYAGADTEAFF; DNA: TGTGCCAGCAGTTACGCAGGAGCGGACACTGAAGCTTTCTTT
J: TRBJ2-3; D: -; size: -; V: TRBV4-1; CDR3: CASSQYQDSTDTQYF; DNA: TGCGCCAGCAGCCAATATCAGGATTCCACAGATACGCAGTATTTT
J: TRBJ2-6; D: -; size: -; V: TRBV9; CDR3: CASKAGSGANVLTF; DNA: TGTGCCAGCAAAGCGGGCTCTGGGGCCAACGTCCTGACTTTC
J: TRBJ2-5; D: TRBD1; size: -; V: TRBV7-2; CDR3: CASSRTGGETQYF; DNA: TGTGCCAGCAGCAGGACAGGGGGAGAGACCCAGTACTTC
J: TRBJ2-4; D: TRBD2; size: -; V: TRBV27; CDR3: CASSPPGLLAKNIQYF; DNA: TGTGCCAGCAGCCCACCGGGACTACTAGCCAAAAACATTCAGTACTTC
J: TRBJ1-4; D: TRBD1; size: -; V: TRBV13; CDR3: CASSAGVGRGEKLFF; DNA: TGTGCCAGCAGCGCGGGCGTGGGCAGGGGGGAAAAACTGTTTTTT
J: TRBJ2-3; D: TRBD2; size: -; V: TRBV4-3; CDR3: CASSPRGGLTDTQYF; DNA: TGCGCCAGCAGCCCCCGGGGGGGCCTAACAGATACGCAGTATTTT
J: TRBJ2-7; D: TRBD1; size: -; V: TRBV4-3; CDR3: CASSQVAQMGQGPYEQYF; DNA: TGCGCCAGCAGCCAAGTAGCCCAGATGGGACAGGGACCCTACGAGCAGTACTTC
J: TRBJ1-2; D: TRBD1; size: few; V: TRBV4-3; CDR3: CASSQVNRGGGYTF; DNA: TGCGCCAGCAGCCAAGTGAACAGGGGGGGAGGCTACACCTTC
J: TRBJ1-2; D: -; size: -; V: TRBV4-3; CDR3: CASSQDSTANYGYTF; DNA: TGCGCCAGCAGCCAAGATAGTACGGCTAACTATGGCTACACCTTC
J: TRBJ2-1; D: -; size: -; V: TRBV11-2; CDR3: CASSAYGGNEQFF; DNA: TGTGCCAGCAGTGCATATGGGGGGAATGAGCAGTTCTTC
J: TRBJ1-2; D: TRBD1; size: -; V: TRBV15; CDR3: CATSRGQASSQYGYTF; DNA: TGTGCCACCAGTAGGGGACAGGCCTCATCTCAGTATGGCTACACCTTC
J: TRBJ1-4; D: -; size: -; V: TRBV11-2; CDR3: CASSLEGGSATNEKLFF; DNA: TGTGCCAGCAGCTTAGAAGGGGGATCGGCAACTAATGAAAAACTGTTTTTT
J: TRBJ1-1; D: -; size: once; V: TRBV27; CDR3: CASSLSARGTAEAFF; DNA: TGTGCCAGCAGTTTATCCGCGCGGGGAACCGCTGAAGCTTTCTTT
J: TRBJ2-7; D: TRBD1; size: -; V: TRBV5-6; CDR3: CASSSTGGPVYEQYF; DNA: TGTGCCAGCAGCTCGACAGGGGGTCCCGTTTACGAGCAGTACTTC
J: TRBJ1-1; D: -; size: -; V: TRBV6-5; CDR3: CASSYSSTAGGVGAFF; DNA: TGTGCCAGCAGTTACTCGAGTACGGCCGGGGGGGTGGGAGCTTTCTTT
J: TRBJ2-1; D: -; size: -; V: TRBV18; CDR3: CASSPATSSYNEQFF; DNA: TGTGCCAGCTCACCCGCAACGAGCTCCTACAATGAGCAGTTCTTC
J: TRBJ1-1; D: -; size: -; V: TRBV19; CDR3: CASSAPGYLNTEAFF; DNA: TGTGCCAGTAGTGCCCCGGGTTACCTGAACACTGAAGCTTTCTTT
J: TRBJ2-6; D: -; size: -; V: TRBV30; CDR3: CAWSGPGEGANVLTF; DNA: TGTGCCTGGAGTGGACCAGGGGAAGGGGCCAACGTCCTGACTTTC
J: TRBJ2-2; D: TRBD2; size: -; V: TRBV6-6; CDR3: CASRGLPTNTGELFF; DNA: TGTGCCAGCAGGGGACTACCAACGAACACCGGGGAGCTGTTTTTT
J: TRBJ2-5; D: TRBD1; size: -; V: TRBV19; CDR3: CASNSRHGTGDETQYF; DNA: TGTGCCAGTAATTCACGCCACGGGACAGGGGATGAGACCCAGTACTTC
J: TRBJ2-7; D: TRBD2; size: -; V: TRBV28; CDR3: CASTSGNSYEQYF; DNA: TGTGCCAGTACTAGCGGGAACTCCTACGAGCAGTACTTC
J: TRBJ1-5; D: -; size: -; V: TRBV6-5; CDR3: CASIPGQSNQPQHF; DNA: TGTGCCAGCATCCCGGGACAAAGCAATCAGCCCCAGCATTTT
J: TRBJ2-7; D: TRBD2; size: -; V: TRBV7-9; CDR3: CASSPSGGDEQYF; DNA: TGTGCCAGCAGCCCGAGTGGGGGGGACGAGCAGTACTTC
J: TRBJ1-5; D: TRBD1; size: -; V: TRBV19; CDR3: CASREAGGASNQPQHF; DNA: TGTGCCAGTAGGGAAGCAGGGGGCGCGAGCAATCAGCCCCAGCATTTT
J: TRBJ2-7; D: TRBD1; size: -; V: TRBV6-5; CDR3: CATLDRYSYEQYF; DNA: TGTGCCACCCTGGACAGGTACTCCTACGAGCAGTACTTC